A selection of T cell receptor beta chains follows, all from one sample in a study of cytomegalovirus exposure and HLA in healthy donors. Produced via immunoSEQ multiplex PCR; TCRdb's table is partial and in-frame only. Of about 73,000 clones in the sample, 80% to 90% were seen once. Material: PBMCs. Receptors were obtained from a woman aged 18-30 years in good health and CMV-seropositive. Both conserved end residues are part of each CDR3. D genes are given only for firm matches. Rows may omit the clone size; those that give it use once, few, many or a size class.

v_call: TRBV9; j_call: TRBJ2-1; d_call: .; clone_size: once; cdr3_nt: TGTGCCAGCAGCCTCGTCGCGGGCTCCTACAATGAGCAGTTCTTC; cdr3_aa: CASSLVAGSYNEQFF
v_call: TRBV9; j_call: TRBJ2-1; d_call: .; clone_size: .; cdr3_nt: TGTGCCAGCAGCTCCACCACAGGTAATGAGCAGTTCTTC; cdr3_aa: CASSSTTGNEQFF
v_call: TRBV6-6; j_call: TRBJ2-1; d_call: .; clone_size: .; cdr3_nt: TGTGCCAGCACATTAGCGAGTTCCTACAATGAGCAGTTCTTC; cdr3_aa: CASTLASSYNEQFF
v_call: TRBV27; j_call: TRBJ1-5; d_call: .; clone_size: .; cdr3_nt: TGTGCCAGCAGTTCGCCGCGGCAGCCCCAGCATTTT; cdr3_aa: CASSSPRQPQHF
v_call: TRBV7-8; j_call: TRBJ2-1; d_call: .; clone_size: .; cdr3_nt: TGTGCCAGCAGCCCGCGGAACAGGGACCGCAATGAGCAGTTCTTC; cdr3_aa: CASSPRNRDRNEQFF
v_call: TRBV18; j_call: TRBJ1-4; d_call: .; clone_size: .; cdr3_nt: TGTGCCAGCTCACCACTTTCGGGGGAAGGCGAAAAACTGTTTTTT; cdr3_aa: CASSPLSGEGEKLFF
v_call: TRBV18; j_call: TRBJ2-1; d_call: .; clone_size: .; cdr3_nt: TGTGCCAGCTCACCACGCGGCGGCCAATCCTACAATGAGCAGTTCTTC; cdr3_aa: CASSPRGGQSYNEQFF
v_call: TRBV11-3; j_call: TRBJ2-3; d_call: TRBD2; clone_size: .; cdr3_nt: TGTGCCAGCAGCTTAAGCCTAGCGGGGCCAGATACGCAGTATTTT; cdr3_aa: CASSLSLAGPDTQYF
v_call: TRBV19; j_call: TRBJ1-2; d_call: .; clone_size: .; cdr3_nt: TGTGCCAGTAGTGCCCGGCAGGGCTATGGCTACACCTTC; cdr3_aa: CASSARQGYGYTF
v_call: TRBV10-2; j_call: TRBJ2-7; d_call: .; clone_size: .; cdr3_nt: TGCGCCAGCAGTGAGTCGGGCAGCTCCTACGAGCAGTACTTC; cdr3_aa: CASSESGSSYEQYF
v_call: TRBV27; j_call: TRBJ1-2; d_call: .; clone_size: .; cdr3_nt: TGTGCCAGCAGTTTCTATAGCGGGGGGGGGTTAAACTATGGCTACACCTTC; cdr3_aa: CASSFYSGGGLNYGYTF
v_call: TRBV6-4; j_call: TRBJ2-3; d_call: TRBD2; clone_size: .; cdr3_nt: TGTGCCAGCAGTGACGCTAGCGGGAGTGGTACAGATACGCAGTATTTT; cdr3_aa: CASSDASGSGTDTQYF
v_call: TRBV6-5; j_call: TRBJ2-2; d_call: .; clone_size: .; cdr3_nt: TGTGCCAGCTTCAGTGTGGCCGGGGAGCTGTTTTTT; cdr3_aa: CASFSVAGELFF
v_call: TRBV13; j_call: TRBJ2-1; d_call: TRBD2; clone_size: .; cdr3_nt: TGTGCCAGCAGCCTGGGGGGGGACTCCTACAATGAGCAGTTCTTC; cdr3_aa: CASSLGGDSYNEQFF
v_call: TRBV7-6; j_call: TRBJ1-4; d_call: .; clone_size: .; cdr3_nt: TGTGCCAGCAGCCCTAGCGGGGGGGAAAAACTGTTTTTT; cdr3_aa: CASSPSGGEKLFF
v_call: TRBV5-4; j_call: TRBJ2-2; d_call: .; clone_size: .; cdr3_nt: TGTGCCAGCAGCTTTCTCACCGGGGAGCTGTTTTTT; cdr3_aa: CASSFLTGELFF
v_call: TRBV7-9; j_call: TRBJ2-5; d_call: .; clone_size: once; cdr3_nt: TGTGCCAGCAGCCGCGCCCGGGGTTTCGAGACCCAGTACTTC; cdr3_aa: CASSRARGFETQYF
v_call: TRBV2; j_call: TRBJ1-5; d_call: .; clone_size: .; cdr3_nt: TGTGCCAGCAGCGGGGACAACCCTTTCCGGACCCAGCATTTT; cdr3_aa: CASSGDNPFRTQHF
v_call: TRBV7-6; j_call: TRBJ1-1; d_call: TRBD1; clone_size: .; cdr3_nt: TGTGCCAGCAGCTTAAAAACAGGGGTCGAAGCTTTCTTT; cdr3_aa: CASSLKTGVEAFF
v_call: TRBV27; j_call: TRBJ2-1; d_call: TRBD2; clone_size: .; cdr3_nt: TGTGCCAGCACTAGCGGGAGGGCCTACAATGAGCAGTTCTTC; cdr3_aa: CASTSGRAYNEQFF
v_call: TRBV4-1; j_call: TRBJ1-5; d_call: TRBD1; clone_size: few; cdr3_nt: TGCGCCAGCAGCCAAGGAACGGACAGGGGAGATCAGCCCCAGCATTTT; cdr3_aa: CASSQGTDRGDQPQHF
v_call: TRBV7-2; j_call: TRBJ1-1; d_call: TRBD1; clone_size: .; cdr3_nt: TGTGCCAGCAGCCCAGGAGACAGGGCGAACACTGAAGCTTTCTTT; cdr3_aa: CASSPGDRANTEAFF
v_call: TRBV14; j_call: TRBJ2-7; d_call: .; clone_size: once; cdr3_nt: TGTGCCAGCAGCCAGCACCAGGGGAACGAGCAGTACTTC; cdr3_aa: CASSQHQGNEQYF
v_call: TRBV29-1; j_call: TRBJ2-2; d_call: .; clone_size: .; cdr3_nt: TGCAGCGTTGTAACGAACACCGGGGAGCTGTTTTTT; cdr3_aa: CSVVTNTGELFF
v_call: TRBV29-1; j_call: TRBJ2-1; d_call: TRBD2; clone_size: .; cdr3_nt: TGCAGCGTTGAAGAGGGAGGGAATGAGCAGTTCTTC; cdr3_aa: CSVEEGGNEQFF
v_call: TRBV7-8; j_call: TRBJ2-3; d_call: TRBD2; clone_size: once; cdr3_nt: TGTGCCAGCAGCTCCGGACTAGCGGGAGCCTGGGCGCAGTATTTT; cdr3_aa: CASSSGLAGAWAQYF
v_call: TRBV28; j_call: TRBJ1-5; d_call: .; clone_size: .; cdr3_nt: TGTGCCAGCAGCTCGGGACACTTTGGCAATCAGCCCCAGCATTTT; cdr3_aa: CASSSGHFGNQPQHF
v_call: TRBV5-1; j_call: TRBJ2-1; d_call: TRBD2; clone_size: few; cdr3_nt: TGCGCCAGCACCCCTAGCGGGGGATACAATGAGCAGTTCTTC; cdr3_aa: CASTPSGGYNEQFF
v_call: TRBV6-4; j_call: TRBJ2-2; d_call: .; clone_size: .; cdr3_nt: TGTGCCAGCAGTGAGAGAAGCACCGGGGAGCTGTTTTTT; cdr3_aa: CASSERSTGELFF
v_call: TRBV19; j_call: TRBJ2-7; d_call: TRBD2; clone_size: .; cdr3_nt: TGTGCCAGTAGTCCGGAGGCCCTCGGGGGGGGTGGAACCTACGAGCAGTACTTC; cdr3_aa: CASSPEALGGGGTYEQYF
v_call: TRBV9; j_call: TRBJ2-1; d_call: TRBD2; clone_size: .; cdr3_nt: TGTGCCAGCAGCGCACTAGCGGGGGCCTACAATGAGCAGTTCTTC; cdr3_aa: CASSALAGAYNEQFF
v_call: TRBV10-3; j_call: TRBJ1-5; d_call: .; clone_size: few; cdr3_nt: TGTGCCACCCGAGCAGGCGGCAATCAGCCCCAGCATTTT; cdr3_aa: CATRAGGNQPQHF
v_call: TRBV28; j_call: TRBJ1-5; d_call: .; clone_size: .; cdr3_nt: TGTGCCAGCACTACAGGCAATCAGCCCCAGCATTTT; cdr3_aa: CASTTGNQPQHF
v_call: TRBV5-4; j_call: TRBJ2-5; d_call: .; clone_size: .; cdr3_nt: TGTGCCAGCAGCTTGGGCGGGGCGAAAGAGACCCAGTACTTC; cdr3_aa: CASSLGGAKETQYF
v_call: TRBV7-9; j_call: TRBJ1-2; d_call: .; clone_size: once; cdr3_nt: TGTGCCAGCAGCCTCCTTTTAGAGACAAGCAGCTATGGCTACACCTTC; cdr3_aa: CASSLLLETSSYGYTF
v_call: TRBV7-9; j_call: TRBJ2-3; d_call: TRBD2; clone_size: few; cdr3_nt: TGTGCCAGCAGCCCCTCTCTCCAGCGGGAGGTGACAGATACGCAGTATTTT; cdr3_aa: CASSPSLQREVTDTQYF
v_call: TRBV2; j_call: TRBJ2-5; d_call: .; clone_size: .; cdr3_nt: TGTGCCAGCAGTGTCGGTAGGGGTAACCAAGAGACCCAGTACTTC; cdr3_aa: CASSVGRGNQETQYF
v_call: TRBV28; j_call: TRBJ1-3; d_call: TRBD1; clone_size: .; cdr3_nt: TGTGCCAGCGGACTGGACAGGAACTCTGGAAACACCATATATTTT; cdr3_aa: CASGLDRNSGNTIYF
v_call: TRBV10-3; j_call: TRBJ2-2; d_call: TRBD1; clone_size: once; cdr3_nt: TGTGCCATCAGCATGACAGGGACGAACACCGGGGAGCTGTTTTTT; cdr3_aa: CAISMTGTNTGELFF
v_call: TRBV11-2; j_call: TRBJ2-1; d_call: TRBD2; clone_size: .; cdr3_nt: TGTGCCAGCAGCTCGGGACTAGCGGATTTATACAATGAGCAGTTCTTC; cdr3_aa: CASSSGLADLYNEQFF
v_call: TRBV28; j_call: TRBJ1-2; d_call: .; clone_size: .; cdr3_nt: TGTGCCAGCAGCAACACAGGGAATTATGGCTACACCTTC; cdr3_aa: CASSNTGNYGYTF
v_call: TRBV4-3; j_call: TRBJ1-3; d_call: .; clone_size: .; cdr3_nt: TGCGCCAGCAGCCAAGATCGACAGATAAACACCATATATTTT; cdr3_aa: CASSQDRQINTIYF
v_call: TRBV13; j_call: TRBJ1-1; d_call: .; clone_size: .; cdr3_nt: TGTGCCAGCAGCTTAGAGACAGTAGCCACTGAAGCTTTCTTT; cdr3_aa: CASSLETVATEAFF
v_call: TRBV6-4; j_call: TRBJ2-1; d_call: TRBD2; clone_size: once; cdr3_nt: TGTGCCAGCAGTGTTGAAAGCGGGGGGGCTGTGGAGGAGCAGTTCTTC; cdr3_aa: CASSVESGGAVEEQFF
v_call: TRBV2; j_call: TRBJ2-7; d_call: TRBD1; clone_size: .; cdr3_nt: TGTGCCAGCAGGCGGGACAGGGGGACTTCCTACGAGCAGTACTTC; cdr3_aa: CASRRDRGTSYEQYF
v_call: TRBV28; j_call: TRBJ2-7; d_call: .; clone_size: .; cdr3_nt: TGTGCCAGCAGTTTGCGGGGTCCCTACGAGCAGTACTTC; cdr3_aa: CASSLRGPYEQYF
v_call: TRBV4-3; j_call: TRBJ1-2; d_call: .; clone_size: .; cdr3_nt: TGCGCCAGCAGCCAGTACAGGGCCTATGGCTACACCTTC; cdr3_aa: CASSQYRAYGYTF
v_call: TRBV6-6; j_call: TRBJ1-2; d_call: .; clone_size: .; cdr3_nt: TGTGCCAGCAATGAGGGAATGAGGTACGGCTACACCTTC; cdr3_aa: CASNEGMRYGYTF
v_call: TRBV29-1; j_call: TRBJ2-5; d_call: .; clone_size: .; cdr3_nt: TGCAGCGTTGAAGTAGTCGGGGTGGAGGAGACCCAGTACTTC; cdr3_aa: CSVEVVGVEETQYF
v_call: TRBV7-2; j_call: TRBJ2-7; d_call: .; clone_size: once; cdr3_nt: TGTGCCAGCAGCCTCCAAGGGGTGCCTAGCTCCTACGAGCAGTACTTC; cdr3_aa: CASSLQGVPSSYEQYF
v_call: TRBV28; j_call: TRBJ2-7; d_call: TRBD2; clone_size: once; cdr3_nt: TGTGCCAGCAGTTTAAGACTAGCGGGGAGGGAGCAGTACTTC; cdr3_aa: CASSLRLAGREQYF
v_call: TRBV28; j_call: TRBJ2-2; d_call: TRBD1; clone_size: once; cdr3_nt: TGTGCCAGCAGTAAAAGACAGGGAGATCGCACCGGGGAGCTGTTTTTT; cdr3_aa: CASSKRQGDRTGELFF
v_call: TRBV11-2; j_call: TRBJ2-3; d_call: .; clone_size: .; cdr3_nt: TGTGCCAGCAGCCTGAGCACAGATACGCAGTATTTT; cdr3_aa: CASSLSTDTQYF